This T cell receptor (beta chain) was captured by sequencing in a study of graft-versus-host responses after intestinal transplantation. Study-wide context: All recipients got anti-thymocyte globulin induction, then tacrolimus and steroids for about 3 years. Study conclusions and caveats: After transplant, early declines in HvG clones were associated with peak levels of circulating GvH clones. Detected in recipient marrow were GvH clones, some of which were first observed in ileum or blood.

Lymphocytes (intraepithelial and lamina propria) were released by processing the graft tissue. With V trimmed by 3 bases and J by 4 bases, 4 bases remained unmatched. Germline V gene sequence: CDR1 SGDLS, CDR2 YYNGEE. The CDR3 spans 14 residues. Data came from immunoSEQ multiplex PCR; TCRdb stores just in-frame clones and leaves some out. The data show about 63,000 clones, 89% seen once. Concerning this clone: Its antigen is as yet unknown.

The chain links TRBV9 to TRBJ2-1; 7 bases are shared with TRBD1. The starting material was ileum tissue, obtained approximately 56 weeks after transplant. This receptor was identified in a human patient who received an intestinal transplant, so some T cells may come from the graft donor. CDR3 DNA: TGTGCCAGCAGCGGTAAACAGGGGTACAATGAGCAGTTCTTC. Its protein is CASSGKQGYNEQFF.